Below are 23 T cell receptor beta chains sequenced from a single sample in a study of shared clonotypes between healthy human individuals. This table comes from immunoSEQ multiplex PCR, and its TCRdb copy is limited to in-frame clones, with some not included. Of millions of clones in the sample, 93% were seen once. The sample was naive CD4+ T cells from PBMCs. Sample subset: CD45RA+ positively selected. The receptors here all came from a man aged 18 to 29 in good health. Some clones in this sample may be carry-over from other donors' samples.

The CDR3 DNA is TGTGCCAGCAGCCAAGGACAGGGGCGCCCCTCCACAGATACGCAGTATTTT. Its translation: CASSQGQGRPSTDTQYF. The gene calls are TRBV14 and TRBJ2-3; 8 nucleotides agree with TRBD1. Per germline, CDR1 SGHDN and CDR2 FVKESK. The trim removed 1 base at V and 2 bases at J, leaving 8 bases unmatched. CDR3 size: 17 residues.

The chain uses TRBV6-1 and TRBJ2-7; 7 bases align to TRBD1. From germline, CDR1 is MNHNS and CDR2 SASEGT. V shed 10 bases, J shed 3 bases, and the junction held 12 bases outside the gene matches. The CDR3 totals 14 residues. The CDR3 bases are TGTGCCATCACAAAGATAACAGGGGACTACGAGCAGTACTTC. Translated, it gives CAITKITGDYEQYF.

V and J are TRBV5-1 and TRBJ2-6; a possible D gene is TRBD1 (6 bases). The CDR3 spans 19 residues. Trimming stripped 1 base from V and 2 bases from J, with 19 bases between. Germline V CDR1 and CDR2: SGHRS, YFSETQ. DNA for the CDR3: TGCGCCAGCAGCTTGTGGGGGCGACGAGGTTCCCCTGGGGCCAACGTCCTGACTTTC. It yields the protein CASSLWGRRGSPGANVLTF.

This chain uses TRBV5-6 with TRBJ2-6, with a tentative D call TRBD1 (6 bases). Looked up from germline, CDR1 is SGHDT and CDR2 is YYEEEE. The V end was cut by 0 bases, the J end by 0 bases, with 7 bases between. The CDR3 sequence is 16 residues long. The CDR3 reads CASSLGGRSGANVLTF. The CDR3 DNA reads TGTGCCAGCAGCTTGGGGGGGCGCTCTGGGGCCAACGTCCTGACTTTC.

The chain is built from TRBV28 and TRBJ1-1, with 8 bases aligning to TRBD1. CDR1 MDHEN and CDR2 SYDVKM come from the germline V gene. J was trimmed by 11 bases and V by 6 bases; bases with no gene match: 5. This CDR3 has 11 amino acids. The CDR3 nucleotides read TGTGCCAGCAGACGGACAGGGAGGGCTTTCTTT. Its translation: CASRRTGRAFF.

V usage is TRBV5-1 and J usage is TRBJ1-1; a weak D match, TRBD1 (5 bases). The CDR3 contains 14 residues. Germline V gene sequence: CDR1 SGHRS, CDR2 YFSETQ. Trimming took 5 bases from V and 2 from J, leaving 13 bases between them. Here the CDR3 reads CASRPSDINTEAFF. CDR3 nucleotide sequence: TGCGCCAGCAGACCGTCGGACATTAACACTGAAGCTTTCTTT.

J is TRBJ1-1 and V is TRBV25-1, with 8 bases fitting TRBD1. After removal of 1 base from V and 4 bases from J, the junction contained 11 bases not matched to a gene. The CDR3 loop spans 17 amino acids. From germline, CDR1 is MGHDK and CDR2 SYGVNS. In nucleotides, the CDR3 is TGTGCCAGCAGTGAATGGGGCAGGGGGCGAGGGGGCACTGAAGCTTTCTTT. This codes for CASSEWGRGRGGTEAFF.

The gene calls are TRBV28 and TRBJ2-7; 9 positions agree with TRBD1. In germline, CDR1 is MDHEN, CDR2 SYDVKM. Trimming at V came to 4 bases and at J to 2 bases, leaving 6 bases not matched to a gene. The CDR3 spans 15 residues. The CDR3 sequence: CASSSGTGTPYEQYF. In DNA form, the CDR3 reads TGTGCCAGCAGTTCGGGGACAGGGACCCCCTACGAGCAGTACTTC.

This clone occurred once. The chain links TRBV21-1 to TRBJ2-7; the D call TRBD2 from the table was never checked on the DNA. TRBV21-1 corresponds to a pseudogene. CDR3 length equals 15 residues. The CDR3 DNA is TGTGCCAGCAGCCAAGGTGCCGTCTACCTGTCCGAGCAGTACTTC. This gives the protein CASSQGAVYLSEQYF.

V and J are TRBV5-5 and TRBJ2-1; perhaps TRBD2 as D (6 bases). The ends were cut back, 0 bases at V and 10 bases at J, with 20 bases in the middle. The CDR3 extends over 16 amino acids. The germline V gene encodes CDR1 SGHKS and CDR2 YYEKEE (reference sequence). In DNA form, the CDR3 reads TGTGCCAGCAGCTTGGACCCGGGAGTGGGTCTACGAGAGCAGTTCTTC. It is translated as CASSLDPGVGLREQFF. Together with reference TRBV5-5 and TRBJ2-1, the CDR3 gives the full variable domain: DAGVTQSPTHLIKTRGQQVTLRCSPISGHKSVSWYQQVLGQGPQFIFQYYEKEERGRGNFPDRFSARQFPNYSSELNVNALLLGDSALYLCASSLDPGVGLREQFFGPGTRLTVL.

This chain connects TRBV5-1 to TRBJ1-1; 9 bases agree with TRBD1. V lost 4 bases and J lost 7; bases outside the gene matches: 14. Germline V gene sequence: CDR1 SGHRS, CDR2 YFSETQ. There are 16 residues in the CDR3. The CDR3 coding sequence is TGCGCCAGCAGCCCTCCGGGACAGGGCGGTTTGGGTGAAGCTTTCTTT. This translates into CASSPPGQGGLGEAFF.

CDR3 nucleotide sequence: TGTGCCAGCAGTTTACCCGGTATCTTGAACACTGAAGCTTTCTTT. Translation: CASSLPGILNTEAFF. The chain recombines TRBV28 with TRBJ1-1, with D unresolved. The CDR3 extends over 15 amino acids. V shed 2 bases and J shed 0 bases, with 10 bases lying between them. CDR1 is MDHEN and CDR2 is SYDVKM in the germline V gene.

The genes are TRBV2 and TRBJ1-1, with D possibly matching TRBD1 (5 bases). Germline CDR1 SNHLY, CDR2 FYNNEI. Trimming removed 0 bases from V and 5 bases from J, with 13 bases in between. The CDR3 has 15 amino acids. This CDR3 reads CASSEARGARTEAFF. The CDR3 DNA sequence: TGTGCCAGCAGTGAAGCTAGAGGGGCAAGGACTGAAGCTTTCTTT.

The chain recombines TRBV27 with TRBJ1-3, with TRBD1 matching 7 bases. V lost 8 bases to trimming and J lost 0 bases; unmatched junction nucleotides: 10. Germline CDR1 reads MNHEY; CDR2 reads SMNVEV (reference sequence). This CDR3 region has 16 residues. CDR3 bases: TGTGCCAGCCGACGGACAGGCGTACCCTCTGGAAACACCATATATTTT. This translates into CASRRTGVPSGNTIYF.

Regarding this clone: The same CDR3 also results from other DNA sequences found in this sample. The rearrangement links TRBV5-1 to TRBJ2-1; TRBD1 is a possible D gene (6 bases). This CDR3 is 13 amino acids long. CDR1 is SGHRS and CDR2 is YFSETQ in the germline V gene. With 5 bases removed from V and 4 bases from J, the gap between germline ends came to 10 bases. CDR3 coding DNA: TGCGCCAGCAGTTCCGGACAGTACAATGAGCAGTTCTTC. Its translation: CASSSGQYNEQFF.

The rearrangement links TRBV19 to TRBJ1-2; D is undetermined. Germline loops: CDR1 LNHDA, CDR2 SQIVND (reference sequence). V was pared by 5 bases and J by 4 bases, with 11 bases between. CDR3 size: 13 residues. The DNA of the CDR3 is TGTGCCAGTAGTCCGGATCGGGTCTATGGCTACACCTTC. It encodes CASSPDRVYGYTF.

The genes are TRBV14 and TRBJ2-7; possibly TRBD1 for D (6 bases). Germline lookup yields CDR1 SGHDN and CDR2 FVKESK. Between the trimmed V and J ends, which lost 5 bases and 1 base, there was a span of 21 bases. There are 17 residues in the CDR3. CDR3 sequence (DNA): TGTGCCAGCAGCTCCCAACAGGGACAAGTCGGATCCTACGAGCAGTACTTC. This translates into CASSSQQGQVGSYEQYF.

This chain links TRBV19 with TRBJ1-1; D possibly corresponds to TRBD1 (6 bases). Germline V CDR1 and CDR2: LNHDA, SQIVND (reference sequence). This CDR3 has 15 amino acids. V was clipped by 8 bases and J by 2 bases, with 18 bases between them. This CDR3 is CASSFPGTKNTEAFF. CDR3 coding DNA: TGTGCCAGTTCTTTTCCCGGGACAAAAAACACTGAAGCTTTCTTT.

This clone appeared once. The V gene is TRBV6-6, the J gene TRBJ2-4; D not resolved. This CDR3 is built from 14 residues. Germline values: CDR1 MNHNY, CDR2 SVGAGI (reference sequence). Trimming pared 6 bases from V and 0 bases from J, leaving 9 bases between. The CDR3 coding sequence is TGTGCCAGCAGCCAGAGCAGAGCCAAAAACATTCAGTACTTC. Its translation is CASSQSRAKNIQYF.

The rearrangement links TRBV7-3 to TRBJ1-2; TRBD1 matches 9 bases. Trimming cost V 5 bases and J 4 bases; bases outside gene matches: 2. CDR1 is SGHTA and CDR2 is FQGTGA in the germline V gene. The CDR3 has 13 amino acids. The CDR3 sequence is CASSRDRAYGYTF. The CDR3, as DNA: TGTGCCAGCAGCCGGGACAGGGCCTATGGCTACACCTTC. Full variable domain (outside the CDR3, taken from reference TRBV7-3 and TRBJ1-2): GAGVSQTPSNKVTEKGKYVELRCDPISGHTALYWYRQSLGQGPEFLIYFQGTGAADDSGLPNDRFFAVRPEGSVSTLKIQRTERGDSAVYLCASSRDRAYGYTFGSGTRLTVV.

The chain couples TRBV28 to TRBJ2-7; TRBD1 matches 8 bases. CDR1 is MDHEN and CDR2 is SYDVKM in the germline V gene. The CDR3 extends over 14 amino acids. The junction had 4 bases not matched to a gene; V was cut back by 3 bases and J by 3 bases. CDR3 DNA: TGTGCCAGCAGTTTCCGGGACAGGATCTACGAGCAGTACTTC. Translated: CASSFRDRIYEQYF.

This clone has just a few counts. The chain has TRBV5-1 and TRBJ1-5; tentative D call: TRBD1 (6 bases). There are 15 residues in the CDR3. V was trimmed by 3 bases and J by 0 bases, leaving 10 bases between them. Germline values: CDR1 SGHRS, CDR2 YFSETQ. DNA of the CDR3: TGCGCCAGCAGCTCCCTGGGGGCTAGCAATCAGCCCCAGCATTTT. Translation: CASSSLGASNQPQHF.

The CDR3 sequence: CASSQTGNTEAFF. The CDR3 coding sequence is TGCGCCAGCAGCCAGACAGGGAACACTGAAGCTTTCTTT. The chain recombines TRBV4-1 with TRBJ1-1, with a possible D match to TRBD1 (6 bases). CDR1 and CDR2 (germline): MGHRA, YSYEKL. Trimming took 3 bases from V and 1 from J, leaving 6 bases between them. The CDR3 is 13 amino acids.